Presented here are 30 T cell receptor beta chains from one specimen sequenced in a study of blood T cell repertoires in COVID-19 (dated by TCRdb to 2020 to 2022). Library creation used the immunoSEQ multiplex PCR assay. As stored in TCRdb, this immuneACCESS dataset retains in-frame rearrangements with V and J assigned. A fraction of the clones does not appear; measured against another copy, unresolved V genes explain less than half of the discrepancy, and the remainder lacks a known reason. For this sample the table gives more than 250,000 clones, of which approximately 85% were detected only once. Of the sample, under 2.5% is held by the ten largest clones. The sequenced sample was PBMCs or T cells enriched from blood (not recorded which). The receptors here all came from a man younger than 40 who had recovered from COVID-19.

The chain couples TRBV7-9 to TRBJ1-1; 9 bases agree with TRBD1. CDR3 length: 15 residues. The J segment lost 6 bases and the V segment lost 2 bases, leaving 7 bases of the junction unmatched. Germline values: CDR1 SEHNR, CDR2 FQNEAQ (reference sequence). The DNA for the CDR3 is TGTGCCAGCAGCTTACCGACAGGGGGTATAGCTGAAGCTTTCTTT. Amino acid sequence: CASSLPTGGIAEAFF.

J is TRBJ2-3 and V is TRBV7-9, with TRBD2 matching over 7 bases. V lost 5 bases, J lost 6 bases, and 17 bases stayed unmatched. The CDR3 is 17 amino acids. Germline V lookup: CDR1 SEHNR, CDR2 FQNEAQ (reference sequence). The CDR3 sequence: CASSGRRASGIMDTQYF. CDR3 DNA sequence: TGTGCCAGCAGCGGAAGGCGGGCTAGCGGAATAATGGATACGCAGTATTTT.

The sample holds a few counts of this clone. This chain joins TRBV12-5 and TRBJ2-5, with 7 bases aligning to TRBD1. Germline assignment: CDR1 LGHNT and CDR2 FRNRAP. The CDR3 spans 12 residues. Trimming at V came to 9 bases and at J to 5 bases, leaving 6 bases not matched to a gene. CDR3 DNA sequence: TGTGCTAGCGAAGGGGGCGCCGAGACCCAGTACTTC. Translation: CASEGGAETQYF.

A word on this clone: In the same sample, other DNA sequences code for this CDR3. This chain connects TRBV2 to TRBJ2-5; 13 bases map to TRBD2. This CDR3 has 14 residues. V shed 6 bases, J shed 4 bases, and the junction held 2 bases outside the gene matches. The germline V gene encodes CDR1 SNHLY and CDR2 FYNNEI. This chain's CDR3 is CASSGTSGVETQYF. CDR3 bases: TGTGCCAGCAGCGGGACTAGCGGGGTAGAGACCCAGTACTTC.

The genes are TRBV29-1 and TRBJ2-3; D perhaps matches TRBD2 (5 bases). The CDR3 extends over 13 amino acids. The ends were cut back, 8 bases at V and 0 bases at J, with 12 bases in the middle. Germline CDR1 SQVTM, CDR2 ANQGSEA. This chain's CDR3 is CSLVRDSTDTQYF. CDR3 coding DNA: TGCAGCCTTGTCCGGGATAGCACAGATACGCAGTATTTT.

The rearrangement uses TRBV7-9 and TRBJ1-4, with D unclear. CDR3 length: 11 amino acids. With 5 bases removed from V and 10 bases from J, the gap between germline ends came to 8 bases. Germline V lookup: CDR1 SEHNR, CDR2 FQNEAQ (reference sequence). The CDR3 bases are TGTGCCAGCAGCCCACTCGGAAAACTGTTTTTT. It codes for CASSPLGKLFF.

The rearrangement links TRBV7-9 to TRBJ1-2; D unresolved. There are 18 residues in the CDR3. The V gene lost 0 bases and the J gene lost 0 bases, with 17 bases spanning the gap. Germline values: CDR1 SEHNR, CDR2 FQNEAQ (reference sequence). CDR3 sequence (DNA): TGTGCCAGCAGCTTAGCTTCAGGAGGGCTTGACGCTAACTATGGCTACACCTTC. This encodes CASSLASGGLDANYGYTF.

A few counts support this clone. The CDR3 sequence is CSVDGTYTNYGYTF. CDR3 coding DNA: TGCAGCGTGGATGGGACATATACTAACTATGGCTACACCTTC. The chain links TRBV29-1 to TRBJ1-2; D may be TRBD1 (6 bases). The CDR3 sequence is 14 residues long. Germline V gene sequence: CDR1 SQVTM, CDR2 ANQGSEA. V was cut by 6 bases and J by 0 bases, with 14 bases left in between.

This clone was picked up a small number of times. The chain is built from TRBV29-1 and TRBJ2-1, with D uncertain. V lost 7 bases to trimming and J lost 14 bases, with 15 bases between them. The CDR3 is 10 amino acids. Germline V gene data show CDR1 as SQVTM and CDR2 as ANQGSEA. The DNA for the CDR3 is TGCAGCGGAGTCCTGCACTCCGAGTTCTTC. Translating gives CSGVLHSEFF.

In DNA form, the CDR3 reads TGTGCCAGTAGTATAGCGGGGAGACAAGAGACCCAGTACTTC. It specifies CASSIAGRQETQYF. The chain is built from TRBV19 and TRBJ2-5, with a possible D match to TRBD2 (5 bases). In germline, CDR1 is LNHDA, CDR2 SQIVND (reference sequence). V dropped 1 base and J dropped 2 bases, with 8 bases sitting between them. The CDR3 covers 14 residues. Looking up the rest from reference TRBV19 and TRBJ2-5 gives the full variable domain: DGGITQSPKYLFRKEGQNVTLSCEQNLNHDAMYWYRQDPGQGLRLIYYSQIVNDFQKGDIAEGYSVSREKKESFPLTVTSAQKNPTAFYLCASSIAGRQETQYFGPGTRLLVL.

The chain recombines TRBV24-1 with TRBJ2-1; a weak D match, TRBD1 (5 bases). This CDR3 is 13 amino acids long. Trimming removed 9 bases at V and 7 bases at J, with 15 bases between. Per germline, CDR1 KGHDR and CDR2 SFDVKD. CDR3 sequence reads: CATQEGDGNEQFF. In nucleotides, the CDR3 is TGTGCCACCCAAGAAGGGGATGGAAATGAGCAGTTCTTC.

The rearrangement links TRBV9 to TRBJ1-5; D remains unclear. This CDR3 comprises 15 residues. Germline CDR1 and CDR2: SGDLS and YYNGEE. Trimming cost V 0 bases and J 4 bases, with 11 bases left between them. The CDR3 sequence: CASSVGEGKNQPQHF. CDR3 in DNA: TGTGCCAGCAGCGTAGGCGAGGGTAAGAATCAGCCCCAGCATTTT. Supplemented by reference TRBV9 and TRBJ1-5, the full variable domain reads DSGVTQTPKHLITATGQRVTLRCSPRSGDLSVYWYQQSLDQGLQFLIQYYNGEERAKGNILERFSAQQFPDLHSELNLSSLELGDSALYFCASSVGEGKNQPQHFGDGTRLSIL.

The V gene is TRBV9, the J gene TRBJ2-7, with 9 bases that match TRBD1. This CDR3 contains 15 residues. The germline V gene encodes CDR1 SGDLS and CDR2 YYNGEE. The trim removed 4 bases at V and 5 bases at J, leaving 10 bases unmatched. The CDR3 here is CASSIDPGQGDEQYF. The CDR3 bases are TGTGCCAGCAGCATTGATCCGGGACAGGGTGACGAGCAGTACTTC.

This rearrangement joins TRBV29-1 to TRBJ1-2; TRBD1 agrees at 8 bases. Losses at the gene ends were 1 base for V and 8 bases for J; bases not matched to a gene: 0. Germline-derived CDR1 and CDR2 are SQVTM and ANQGSEA. CDR3 length: 11 amino acids. CDR3 sequence: CSVEGTGGYTF. In nucleotides, the CDR3 is TGCAGCGTTGAAGGGACAGGGGGCTACACCTTC.

V and J are TRBV4-1 and TRBJ1-3; D is unclear. Trimming took off 0 bases at V and 0 bases at J, with 6 bases between the two ends. The CDR3 is made up of 15 amino acids. Germline CDR1 and CDR2: MGHRA and YSYEKL. CDR3 nucleotide sequence: TGCGCCAGCAGCCAAGAAAGCTTCTCTGGAAACACCATATATTTT. Amino acids: CASSQESFSGNTIYF.

V gene TRBV5-8 combines with J gene TRBJ1-5, with D possibly TRBD1 on 5 matching bases. V gave up 4 bases and J gave up 4 bases, with 15 bases separating them. The CDR3 contains 15 residues. In germline, CDR1 is SGHTS, CDR2 YDEGEE. The CDR3 is CASSRNNDRNQPQHF. CDR3 coding DNA: TGTGCCAGCAGCCGCAACAACGACAGAAATCAGCCCCAGCATTTT.

This chain uses TRBV20-1 with TRBJ1-4; D not resolved. Per germline, CDR1 DFQATT and CDR2 SNEGSKA (reference sequence). The CDR3 consists of 13 residues. V was cut by 3 bases and J by 8 bases, with 13 bases left in between. The CDR3: CSASLNSEEKLFF. DNA of the CDR3: TGCAGTGCTAGTCTGAACAGTGAGGAAAAACTGTTTTTT.

V usage is TRBV15 and J usage is TRBJ1-3; TRBD1 agrees at 9 bases. Germline loops: CDR1 LNHNV, CDR2 YYDKDF (reference sequence). The CDR3 covers 15 residues. J lost 9 bases, V lost 1 base, and 7 bases had no gene match. In DNA form, the CDR3 reads TGTGCCACCAGCAGAGGGCACAGGGGGCAGAGCACCATATATTTT. This encodes CATSRGHRGQSTIYF.

J is TRBJ2-1 and V is TRBV15, with 9 nucleotides matching TRBD2. The CDR3 runs to 18 residues. CDR1 and CDR2 (germline): LNHNV, YYDKDF (reference sequence). Losses at the gene ends were 0 bases for V and 3 bases for J; bases not matched to a gene: 9. The CDR3 protein is CATSRDSRRGGVYNEQFF. CDR3 in DNA: TGTGCCACCAGCAGAGATTCCAGGCGCGGGGGGGTCTACAATGAGCAGTTCTTC. Drawing the rest from reference TRBV15 and TRBJ2-1, the complete variable domain is DAMVIQNPRYQVTQFGKPVTLSCSQTLNHNVMYWYQQKSSQAPKLLFHYYDKDFNNEADTPDNFQSRRPNTSFCFLDIRSPGLGDTAMYLCATSRDSRRGGVYNEQFFGPGTRLTVL.

In this sample, this clone turned up a few times. The genes are TRBV7-3 and TRBJ2-1; 8 bases line up with TRBD2. Trimming at V came to 3 bases and at J to 5 bases, leaving 0 bases not matched to a gene. The CDR3 spans 13 residues. Germline V lookup: CDR1 SGHTA, CDR2 FQGTGA. CDR3 amino acids: CASSLRGDNEQFF. CDR3 coding DNA: TGTGCCAGCAGCTTGCGGGGGGACAATGAGCAGTTCTTC.

CDR3 nucleotide sequence: TGTGCCAGCAGTTACTCGAACCTACAGGGGTTAAAGGCTCTCTATGGCTACACCTTC. As protein: CASSYSNLQGLKALYGYTF. The chain couples TRBV6-2 or TRBV6-3 to TRBJ1-2; 7 positions agree with TRBD1. Trimming at V came to 0 bases and at J to 4 bases, leaving 17 bases not matched to a gene. This CDR3 has 19 residues. Germline CDR1 MNHEY, CDR2 SVGEGT.

CDR3 DNA sequence: TGTGCCAGCAGCCAAGCCTGGGCCTCTGGGGCCAACGTCCTGACTTTC. It codes for CASSQAWASGANVLTF. The gene calls are TRBV3-1 (or the pseudogene TRBV3-2) and TRBJ2-6; D is unclear. The V gene's germline CDR1 is LGHDT and CDR2 YNNKEL (reference sequence). The length of the CDR3 is 16 residues. Trimming removed 1 base at V and 0 bases at J, with 7 bases between.

This clone was seen more than once but under ten times. The rearrangement joins TRBV6-5 to TRBJ1-2; a possible D gene is TRBD1 (5 bases). Between the trimmed V and J ends, which lost 6 bases and 0 bases, there was a span of 8 bases. The CDR3 spans 13 residues. The germline gives CDR1 MNHEY, CDR2 SVGAGI. In DNA form, the CDR3 reads TGTGCCAGCAGCAGGGCCCCTAACTATGGCTACACCTTC. Translated, it gives CASSRAPNYGYTF.

This clone was found once. The chain is built from TRBV30 and TRBJ1-2; TRBD1 agrees at 8 bases. The CDR3 totals 13 residues. V trimming: 3 bases; J trimming: 8 bases; junction bases outside the gene matches: 8. Germline-derived CDR1 and CDR2 are GTSNPN and SVGIG (reference sequence). The CDR3 nucleotides read TGTGCCTGGAGGGGACAGGTCGGGGGGGGCTACACCTTC. Translating gives CAWRGQVGGGYTF. Full variable domain (missing parts from reference TRBV30 and TRBJ1-2): SQTIHQWPATLVQPVGSPLSLECTVEGTSNPNLYWYRQAAGRGLQLLFYSVGIGQISSEVPQNLSASRPQDRQFILSSKKLLLSDSGFYLCAWRGQVGGGYTFGSGTRLTVV.

The chain combines TRBV5-1 with TRBJ2-5; 13 nucleotides match TRBD2. Trimming took 4 bases from V and 5 from J; bases not matched to a gene: 8. Germline V gives CDR1 SGHRS, CDR2 YFSETQ. This CDR3 has 16 amino acids. The chain's CDR3 is CASSPGLAGARETQYF. CDR3 sequence (DNA): TGCGCCAGCAGCCCCGGACTAGCGGGGGCCCGGGAGACCCAGTACTTC.

CDR3 in amino acids: CASSDTVSSYEQYF. In DNA, the CDR3 is TGTGCCAGCAGTGATACCGTGAGCTCCTACGAGCAGTACTTC. The chain carries TRBV6-1 and TRBJ2-7; D unresolved. The CDR3 is made up of 14 amino acids. V lost 3 bases to trimming and J lost 0 bases, with 9 bases between them. Germline loops: CDR1 MNHNS, CDR2 SASEGT.

The J gene is TRBJ1-6, the V gene TRBV11-2; 9 nucleotides line up with TRBD1. CDR1 is SGHAT and CDR2 is FQNNGV in the germline V gene. The CDR3 is made up of 16 amino acids. The ends lost 4 bases at V and 7 bases at J; junction bases unmatched: 8. CDR3 sequence reads: CASSSLTGGGNSPLHF. The CDR3 bases are TGTGCCAGCAGCTCACTGACAGGGGGGGGAAATTCACCCCTCCACTTT. Combining the CDR3 with reference TRBV11-2 and TRBJ1-6 gives the whole variable domain EAGVAQSPRYKIIEKRQSVAFWCNPISGHATLYWYQQILGQGPKLLIQFQNNGVVDDSQLPKDRFSAERLKGVDSTLKIQPAKLEDSAVYLCASSSLTGGGNSPLHFGNGTRLTVT.

The rearrangement links TRBV25-1 to TRBJ1-2, with 7 positions matching TRBD1. The CDR3 sequence is 13 residues long. Germline V gene sequence: CDR1 MGHDK, CDR2 SYGVNS. J lost 4 bases, V lost 2 bases, and 1 base had no gene match. CDR3 coding DNA: TGTGCCAGCAGTGAACAGGGGGGCTATGGCTACACCTTC. It codes for CASSEQGGYGYTF.

The V gene is TRBV5-6, the J gene TRBJ2-2; 7 nucleotides match TRBD1. The germline V gene has CDR1 SGHDT and CDR2 YYEEEE. CDR3 length equals 14 residues. The junction had 4 bases not matched to a gene; V was cut back by 7 bases and J by 1 base. CDR3 sequence reads: CASSRGRNTGELFF. The DNA of the CDR3 is TGTGCCAGCTCAAGGGGGCGGAACACCGGGGAGCTGTTTTTT.

The CDR3 loop reads CASTPQDLYNEQFF. The DNA of the CDR3 is TGTGCCAGCACCCCACAGGACCTTTACAATGAGCAGTTCTTC. The chain has TRBV6-2 or TRBV6-3 and TRBJ2-1, with a tentative D call TRBD1 (5 bases). V gave up 7 bases and J gave up 4 bases, with 14 bases separating them. Germline CDR1 is MNHEY and CDR2 is SVGEGT. The CDR3 sequence is 14 residues long.